The T cell receptor beta chain under discussion was sequenced for a study of blood T cell repertoires in COVID-19. Overall study context: Sources were T cells, B-cell-depleted T cells, or PBMCs; the material itself was cDNA or gDNA.

As originally analysed: Amplifying reference gene primers gave estimates of nucleated cell counts. Here immunoSEQ multiplex PCR was the method, and the copy in TCRdb shows in-frame clones only, minus some. V, J and clone size are those of that table, while D and trimming were read from the DNA. The profile shows fewer than 700,000 clones, roughly 91% of them singletons. Patients at the Seattle site were enrolled during active infection and followed longitudinally. Germline CDR1 is LNHDA and CDR2 is SQIVND (reference sequence). J lost 2 bases, V lost 5 bases, and 9 bases had no gene match. The CDR3 runs 16 residues. This clone was seen more than once but under ten times.

The chain links TRBV19 to TRBJ1-2; 9 bases align to TRBD1. Sequencing used peripheral blood. The clonotype originates from a woman in her 50s with COVID-19, enrolled during active disease. The CDR3 nucleotides are TGTGCCAGTAGTGTCCCGGGGACAGGGAAGAACTATGGCTACACCTTC. The encoded protein is CASSVPGTGKNYGYTF.